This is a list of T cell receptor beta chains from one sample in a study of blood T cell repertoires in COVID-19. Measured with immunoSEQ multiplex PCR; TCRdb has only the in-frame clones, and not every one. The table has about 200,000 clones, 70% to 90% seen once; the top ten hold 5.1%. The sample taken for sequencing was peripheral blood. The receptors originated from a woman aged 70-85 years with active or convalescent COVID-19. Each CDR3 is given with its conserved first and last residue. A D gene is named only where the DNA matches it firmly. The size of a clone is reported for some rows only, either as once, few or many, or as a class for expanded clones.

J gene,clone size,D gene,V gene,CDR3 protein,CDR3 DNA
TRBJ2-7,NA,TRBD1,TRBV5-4,CASSPDRGSYEQYF,TGTGCCAGCAGCCCTGACAGGGGGTCCTACGAGCAGTACTTC
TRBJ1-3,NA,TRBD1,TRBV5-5,CASSLGPQDRGDTIYF,TGTGCCAGCAGCTTGGGCCCCCAGGACAGGGGGGACACCATATATTTT
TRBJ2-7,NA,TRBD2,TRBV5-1,CASRELAGQTYEQYF,TGCGCCAGCAGAGAACTAGCGGGCCAGACCTACGAGCAGTACTTC
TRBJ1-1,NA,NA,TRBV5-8,CASSFSTVGGAFF,TGTGCCAGCAGCTTTTCAACAGTCGGGGGAGCTTTCTTT
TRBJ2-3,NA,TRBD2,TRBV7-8,CASSRLGLAGARTQYF,TGTGCCAGCAGCAGATTGGGACTAGCGGGAGCGCGTACGCAGTATTTT
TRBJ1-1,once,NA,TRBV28,CASSATGGQNTEAFF,TGTGCCAGCAGTGCAACGGGGGGCCAGAACACTGAAGCTTTCTTT
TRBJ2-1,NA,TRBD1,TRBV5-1,CASSSQGPTGGRGLPYNEQFF,TGCGCCAGCAGCTCCCAGGGCCCGACAGGGGGTAGAGGCCTACCCTACAATGAGCAGTTCTTC
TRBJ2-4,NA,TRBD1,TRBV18,CASSPPDRGNIQYF,TGTGCCAGCTCACCACCGGACAGGGGGAACATTCAGTACTTC
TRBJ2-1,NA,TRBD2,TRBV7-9,CASSPGTSGRAIEQFF,TGTGCCAGCAGCCCTGGGACTAGCGGGAGGGCCATTGAGCAGTTCTTC
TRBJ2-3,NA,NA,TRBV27,CASSYSRVGTDTQYF,TGTGCCAGCAGTTATTCCAGGGTAGGAACAGATACGCAGTATTTT
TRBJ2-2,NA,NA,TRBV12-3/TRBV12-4,CASSLVRAGELFF,TGTGCCAGCAGTTTAGTCCGGGCCGGGGAGCTGTTTTTT
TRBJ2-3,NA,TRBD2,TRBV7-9,CASSLASGSQQYF,TGTGCCAGCAGCTTAGCTAGCGGGAGCCAGCAGTATTTT
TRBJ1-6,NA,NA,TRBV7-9,CASSLYGQNNSPLHF,TGTGCCAGCAGCTTATATGGACAGAATAATTCACCCCTCCACTTT
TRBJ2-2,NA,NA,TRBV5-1,CASSFSQGGTGELFF,TGCGCCAGCAGCTTTAGCCAGGGCGGCACCGGGGAGCTGTTTTTT
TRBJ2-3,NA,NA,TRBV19,CASSTIDSSTDTQYF,TGTGCCAGTAGTACCATAGACTCCAGCACAGATACGCAGTATTTT
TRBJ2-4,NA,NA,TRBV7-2,CASSFESLGAKNIQYF,TGTGCCAGCAGCTTTGAGTCCCTCGGGGCCAAAAACATTCAGTACTTC
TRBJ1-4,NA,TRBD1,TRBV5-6,CASSAGHRGLANEKLFF,TGTGCCAGCAGCGCCGGACACAGGGGCTTAGCTAATGAAAAACTGTTTTTT
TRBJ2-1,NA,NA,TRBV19,CASRQQGGNEQFF,TGTGCCAGTAGACAGCAGGGGGGAAATGAGCAGTTCTTC
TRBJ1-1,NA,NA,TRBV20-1,CSASVVNTEAFF,TGCAGTGCTAGTGTAGTTAACACTGAAGCTTTCTTT
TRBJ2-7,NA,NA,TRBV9,CASGRTAGEQYF,TGTGCCAGCGGGCGGACAGCGGGGGAGCAGTACTTC
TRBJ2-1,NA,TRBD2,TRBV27,CASRFSGAIYNEQFF,TGTGCCAGCAGATTTAGCGGGGCAATCTACAATGAGCAGTTCTTC
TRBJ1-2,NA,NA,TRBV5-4,CASSLSRDTGYTF,TGTGCCAGCAGCTTGAGTCGGGATACTGGCTACACCTTC
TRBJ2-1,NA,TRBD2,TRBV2,CASNLRGSMYNEQFF,TGTGCCAGCAATTTACGCGGGAGCATGTACAATGAGCAGTTCTTC
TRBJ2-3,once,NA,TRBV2,CASSGTARTDTQYF,TGTGCCAGCAGTGGGACAGCGCGCACAGATACGCAGTATTTT